This T cell receptor (beta chain) was sequenced in a study of OX40 agonist ivuxolimab in advanced cancers. Turning to the study itself: Hepatocellular carcinoma, melanoma, renal cell or head and neck cancer was diagnosed in the dose-escalation patients.

Assay: immunoSEQ multiplex PCR; the TCRdb copy retains only in-frame clones and omits some. The data contain roughly 80,000 clones, approximately 91% of them singletons. The study's findings and limits: At 0.1 to 3.0 mg/kg, CD4+ and CD8+ blood T cells expanded clonally by week 6.

About this clone itself: Its antigen remains unknown.

This CDR3 is 21 amino acids long. Germline V CDR1 and CDR2: SGHTA, FQGTGA. The junction had 17 bases not matched to a gene; V was cut back by 2 bases and J by 2 bases. This TCR was sampled from an adult with an advanced solid tumor such as melanoma, head and neck, liver or kidney cancer. This chain connects TRBV7-3 to TRBJ2-5; TRBD2 matches 13 bases. The material sequenced was CD4+ or CD8+ T cells sorted from blood, taken in a trial of the OX40 agonist ivuxolimab. In DNA form, the CDR3 reads TGTGCCAGCAGCTTAGGACCGAGGGGGACTAGCGGGATCGGCTTACAAGAGACCCAGTACTTC. Its protein product is CASSLGPRGTSGIGLQETQYF.